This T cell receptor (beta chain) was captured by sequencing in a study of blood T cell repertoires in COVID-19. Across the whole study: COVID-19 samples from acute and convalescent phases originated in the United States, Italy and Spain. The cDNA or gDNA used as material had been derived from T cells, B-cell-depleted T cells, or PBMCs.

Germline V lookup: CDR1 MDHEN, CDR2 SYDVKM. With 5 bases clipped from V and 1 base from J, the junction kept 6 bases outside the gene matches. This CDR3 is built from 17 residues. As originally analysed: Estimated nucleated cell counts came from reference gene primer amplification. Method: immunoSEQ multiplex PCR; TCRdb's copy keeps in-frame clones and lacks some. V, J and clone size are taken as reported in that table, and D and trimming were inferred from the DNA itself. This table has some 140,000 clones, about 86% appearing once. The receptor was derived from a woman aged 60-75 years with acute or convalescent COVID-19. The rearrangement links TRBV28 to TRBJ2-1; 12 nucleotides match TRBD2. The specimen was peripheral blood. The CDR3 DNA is TGTGCCAGCAGTCCCCGGGGACTAGCGGGTTCCTACAATGAGCAGTTCTTC. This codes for CASSPRGLAGSYNEQFF. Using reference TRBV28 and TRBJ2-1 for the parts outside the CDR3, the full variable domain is DVKVTQSSRYLVKRTGEKVFLECVQDMDHENMFWYRQDPGLGLRLIYFSYDVKMKEKGDIPEGYSVSREKKERFSLILESASTNQTSMYLCASSPRGLAGSYNEQFFGPGTRLTVL.